This T cell receptor beta chain was found in a study of memory CD4+ T cells and cytomegalovirus serostatus. TCRdb's copy holds only in-frame clones and misses some; the assay was immunoSEQ multiplex PCR. The table records about 50,000 clones, roughly 82% of them present only once. The ends were cut back, 1 base at V and 9 bases at J, with 33 bases in the middle. The CDR3 runs 20 residues. CDR1 LNHNV and CDR2 YYDKDF come from the germline V gene (reference sequence). The sort gate was single viable CD3+CD4+CD8-CD45RO+ cells for memory CD4+ T cells. V usage is TRBV15 and J usage is TRBJ1-1; TRBD1 might be the D (6 bases). Sequenced: memory CD4+ T cells from blood. The sequence came from an adult in good health and CMV-seronegative. The CDR3 protein is CATSRVSGFTRTAPTMKAFF. As DNA, the CDR3 is TGTGCCACCAGCAGAGTCTCCGGGTTTACCCGGACAGCTCCCACAATGAAAGCTTTCTTT. The whole variable domain, remainder taken from reference TRBV15 and TRBJ1-1, is DAMVIQNPRYQVTQFGKPVTLSCSQTLNHNVMYWYQQKSSQAPKLLFHYYDKDFNNEADTPDNFQSRRPNTSFCFLDIRSPGLGDTAMYLCATSRVSGFTRTAPTMKAFFGQGTRLTVV.